Presented here are 19 T cell receptor beta chains from one specimen sequenced in a study of blood T cells in healthy people across ages. The authors ran a second PCR of 7 to 11 cycles using a sample-barcoded 5' primer and a J-beta primer mix. TCRdb re-derived calls from the 5' RACE reads in MiXCR, one entry per CDR3 protein. The data show about 1,500,000 distinct CDR3 sequences, under 30% seen once. The material sequenced was blood. The receptors shown here come from a woman aged 25 to 39 in good health.

J is TRBJ2-4 and V is TRBV7-9; a weak D match, TRBD2 (6 bases). The CDR3 is 16 residues long. V was clipped by 7 bases and J by 9 bases, with 25 bases between them. Germline CDR1 and CDR2: SEHNR and FQNEAQ (reference sequence). The CDR3 loop is CASNSYSGVGGGIQYF. The DNA of the CDR3 is TGTGCCAGCAACTCATACTCCGGGGTCGGGGGTGGCATTCAGTACTTC.

A few counts support this clonotype. One end of the junction is discordant with germline, which a read error may explain. The V call is TRBV7-2, the J call TRBJ2-1, with 10 positions matching TRBD2. The germline V gene has CDR1 SGHTA and CDR2 FQGNSA. The CDR3 runs 13 residues. The CDR3 DNA reads as TGTGCCGGCAGAAGGACTAGCGGCTATGAGCAGTTCTTC. Encoded protein: CAGRRTSGYEQFF. The entire variable domain, with the rest obtained from reference TRBV7-2 and TRBJ2-1, is as follows: GAGVSQSPSNKVTEKGKDVELRCDPISGHTALYWYRQSLGQGLEFLIYFQGNSAPDKSGLPSDRFSAERTGGSVSTLTIQRTQQEDSAVYLCAGRRTSGYEQFFGPGTRLTVL.

The V gene is TRBV7-3, the J gene TRBJ2-2, with 9 bases identical to TRBD1. The CDR3 consists of 16 residues. Germline V gene data show CDR1 as SGHTA and CDR2 as FQGTGA. V lost 5 bases and J lost 7; bases outside the gene matches: 11. In nucleotides, the CDR3 is TGTGCCAGCAGCCGAAATGACAGGGGGAGGGGCGGGGAGCTGTTTTTT. As protein: CASSRNDRGRGGELFF.

Many counts were recorded for this clonotype. V and J are TRBV10-1 and TRBJ2-7, with a possible D match to TRBD1 (6 bases). The length of the CDR3 is 13 residues. V was shortened by 6 bases and J by 2 bases, with 11 bases between the two germline ends. Germline lookup yields CDR1 WNHNN and CDR2 SYGVQD (reference sequence). In nucleotides, the CDR3 is TGCGCCAGCAGCAGGGGAATGGCCTACGAGCAGTACTTC. This encodes CASSRGMAYEQYF.

This clonotype has a handful of counts. This chain joins TRBV4-1 and TRBJ2-7, with 11 bases aligning to TRBD2. CDR1 MGHRA and CDR2 YSYEKL come from the germline V gene. This CDR3 has 17 residues. J lost 7 bases, V lost 0 bases, and 11 bases had no gene match. This CDR3 reads CASSQDLGTSGLQEQYF. Written as DNA, the CDR3 is TGCGCCAGCAGCCAAGATCTCGGGACTAGCGGACTGCAAGAGCAGTACTTC.

V usage is TRBV20-1 and J usage is TRBJ2-3; D perhaps matches TRBD2 (6 bases). Germline V gene sequence: CDR1 DFQATT, CDR2 SNEGSKA (reference sequence). The CDR3 has 19 amino acids. V was trimmed by 3 bases and J by 0 bases, leaving 25 bases between them. CDR3 residues: CSARVPRDSYYSSTDTQYF. In nucleotides, the CDR3 is TGCAGTGCTAGGGTCCCCCGGGACTCTTACTACTCTAGCACAGATACGCAGTATTTT.

This clonotype was found a few times. The chain uses TRBV29-1 and TRBJ1-2, with D hard to call. Germline CDR1 is SQVTM and CDR2 is ANQGSEA. This CDR3 contains 8 residues. Trimming shortened V by 8 bases and J by 8 bases, and 6 bases separated the two germline ends. The CDR3 loop is CSPGGYTF. In nucleotides, the CDR3 is TGCAGCCCCGGCGGCTACACCTTC.

The gene calls are TRBV20-1 and TRBJ2-7; 7 bases match TRBD2. This CDR3 region has 14 residues. V was clipped by 1 base and J by 3 bases; unmatched bases: 6. The V gene's germline CDR1 is DFQATT and CDR2 SNEGSKA (reference sequence). CDR3 coding DNA: TGCAGTGCTAGAGCTAGCGGAGCCGACTACGAGCAGTACTTC. Translated: CSARASGADYEQYF.

V usage is TRBV7-9 and J usage is TRBJ2-3; D unclear. Germline lookup yields CDR1 SEHNR and CDR2 FQNEAQ (reference sequence). Trimming shortened V by 4 bases and J by 7 bases, and 9 bases separated the two germline ends. This CDR3 is 12 amino acids long. The CDR3 DNA reads TGTGCCAGCAGCTCCGTGAGTTATACGCAGTATTTT. Translated: CASSSVSYTQYF.

In DNA, the CDR3 is TGTGCCAGCAGCTTTAGCCGGACCGCCCTCAATGAGCAGTTCTTC. Residues: CASSFSRTALNEQFF. The rearrangement links TRBV5-4 to TRBJ2-1, with D hard to call. Per germline, CDR1 SGHNT and CDR2 YYREEE (reference sequence). The CDR3 is made up of 15 amino acids. V was pared by 2 bases and J by 6 bases, with 15 bases between.

As regards this clonotype: The germline gene is not matched at one end of the junction; a read error may be the cause. V is TRBV5-1 and J is TRBJ2-1; TRBD2 matches 14 bases. The CDR3 runs to 18 residues. Germline CDR1 SGHRS, CDR2 YFSETQ. The CDR3 bases are TGCGCCAGCAACTTGCCCCGGGGACTAGCGGGGGCCTACAATGAGCAGTTCTTC. Amino acids: CASNLPRGLAGAYNEQFF.

In DNA, the CDR3 is TGTGCCATCAGTGAAGGCGGGAGCGAGCAGTACTTC. Translated: CAISEGGSEQYF. The rearrangement joins TRBV10-3 to TRBJ2-4, with 7 bases aligning to TRBD2. The DNA end lines up better with TRBJ2-7; the J call may be wrong. Germline V gives CDR1 ENHRY, CDR2 SYGVKD. CDR3 size: 12 residues.

The chain is built from TRBV2 and TRBJ2-6, with D perhaps matching TRBD1 (6 bases). The ends were cut back, 4 bases at V and 0 bases at J, with 13 bases in the middle. This CDR3 contains 17 residues. Germline V CDR1 and CDR2: SNHLY, FYNNEI. The CDR3 sequence is CASSGRQDSSGANVLTF. The DNA for the CDR3 is TGTGCCAGCAGTGGGAGGCAGGACAGCTCTGGGGCCAACGTCCTGACTTTC.

Note on this clonotype: Possible read error: a much larger clone is one base away. CDR3 residues: CSVGDQETQYF. The CDR3 bases are TGCAGCGTGGGGGACCAAGAGACCCAGTACTTC. This chain uses TRBV29-1 with TRBJ2-4; D is perhaps TRBD1 or TRBD2 (5 bases each). The assigned J gene may be wrong: the sequence end matches TRBJ2-5 better. This CDR3 is built from 11 residues. Germline values: CDR1 SQVTM, CDR2 ANQGSEA.

This clonotype was counted between two and nine times. The chain carries TRBV29-1 and TRBJ2-3; 11 bases are shared with TRBD2. Germline lookup yields CDR1 SQVTM and CDR2 ANQGSEA. The junction had 8 bases not matched to a gene; V was cut back by 6 bases and J by 6 bases. The CDR3 runs to 14 residues. The CDR3 DNA sequence: TGCAGCGTAGATACTAGCGGGAGCTGGGATACGCAGTATTTT. Its translation: CSVDTSGSWDTQYF.

This clonotype was seen a handful of times. The chain recombines TRBV5-1 with TRBJ2-3; unclear D gene. This CDR3 contains 15 residues. CDR1 is SGHRS, CDR2 YFSETQ, per germline. V dropped 1 base and J dropped 4 bases, with 13 bases sitting between them. CDR3 sequence: CASSLRSSRADTQYF. The CDR3 region has the DNA TGCGCCAGCAGCTTGAGAAGCTCCCGTGCAGATACGCAGTATTTT.

This clonotype was seen more than once but under ten times. The genes are TRBV5-6 and TRBJ2-3; 7 positions match TRBD2. With 7 bases clipped from V and 2 bases from J, the junction kept 10 bases outside the gene matches. Per germline, CDR1 SGHDT and CDR2 YYEEEE. The CDR3 loop spans 15 amino acids. In DNA form, the CDR3 reads TGTGCCAGCCGGAGACCGGGACTAAACACAGATACGCAGTATTTT. Protein product: CASRRPGLNTDTQYF.

This clonotype was seen many times. The CDR3 DNA is TGTGCCTCCTTCAAGGGACAGGGGTACGAGCAGTACTTC. This sequence encodes CASFKGQGYEQYF. The chain uses TRBV28 and TRBJ2-7; 10 positions agree with TRBD1. The length of the CDR3 is 13 residues. Germline CDR1 MDHEN, CDR2 SYDVKM. Trimming at V came to 11 bases and at J to 4 bases, leaving 8 bases not matched to a gene.

Remarks on this clonotype: One end of the junction fails to match germline, which may point to a read error. The J gene is TRBJ1-4, the V gene TRBV12-3 or TRBV12-4, with 8 bases identical to TRBD1. The CDR3 spans 15 residues. This CDR3 reads CASRQGAGGDEKLFF. In nucleotides, the CDR3 is TGTGCTAGCAGGCAGGGGGCTGGGGGGGATGAAAAACTGTTTTTT.